Listed below are T cell receptor beta chains from one sample, sequenced in a study of control samples from healthy donors and cancer patients. Produced via immunoSEQ multiplex PCR; TCRdb's table is partial and in-frame only. Altogether 150,000 to 200,000 clones are present, 90% to 95% being singletons, with the ten largest covering approximately 1.5%. Material for sequencing was blood. The receptor source for this set is a woman aged 18-29 years in good health. Each CDR3 is given with its conserved first and last residue. A D gene is named only where the DNA matches it firmly. The size of a clone is reported for some rows only, either as once, few or many, or as a class for expanded clones.

>TRBJ2-2|15|TRBD2|once|TRBV4-2
TGTGCCAGCAGCCAAGCGGGAGGGCCCACCGGGGAGCTGTTTTTT
CASSQAGGPTGELFF
>TRBJ2-2|13|.|.|TRBV19
TGTGCCAGTTACTCCATGAACACCGGGGAGCTGTTTTTT
CASYSMNTGELFF
>TRBJ1-2|13|.|.|TRBV10-3
TGTGCCACGGGGCAAGGGTCCAACTATGGCTACACCTTC
CATGQGSNYGYTF
>TRBJ2-2|12|.|.|TRBV12-3/TRBV12-4
TGTGCCGGACAGATTAACACCGGGGAGCTGTTTTTT
CAGQINTGELFF
>TRBJ2-3|12|.|.|TRBV10-3
TGTGCCATCAGTGAGGGAGCAGATACGCAGTATTTT
CAISEGADTQYF
>TRBJ1-1|18|.|.|TRBV12-5
TGTGCTAGTGGTTTTATAATCCCCCTAGGCAACATGAACACTGAAGCTTTCTTT
CASGFIIPLGNMNTEAFF
>TRBJ1-6|15|.|.|TRBV10-3
TGTGCCATCAGTGAGTCGGACGGGCGGGGTTCACCCCTCCACTTT
CAISESDGRGSPLHF
>TRBJ2-7|18|.|.|TRBV5-4
TGTGCCAGCAGCTTAAGGAGGAGGGAAAGCCTCCTTTCCTACGAGCAGTACTTC
CASSLRRRESLLSYEQYF
>TRBJ2-1|15|.|.|TRBV7-2
TGTGCCAGCAGCTTAGACGTTAGCTCCTACAATGAGCAGTTCTTC
CASSLDVSSYNEQFF
>TRBJ2-1|15|TRBD2|once|TRBV28
TGTGCCAGCAGTTCGCGCGGGGGCTCCTACAATGAGCAGTTCTTC
CASSSRGGSYNEQFF
>TRBJ2-1|17|TRBD2|.|TRBV3-1/TRBV3-2
TGTGCCAGCAGCCATACTCGACTAGCGGGAGGGTCCCATGAGCAGTTCTTC
CASSHTRLAGGSHEQFF
>TRBJ1-1|11|.|.|TRBV5-1
TGCGCCAGCACCCTCAACACTGAAGCTTTCTTT
CASTLNTEAFF
>TRBJ1-1|15|.|.|TRBV6-5
TGTGCCAGCAGTACTCACGGGGGCTTGAACACTGAAGCTTTCTTT
CASSTHGGLNTEAFF
>TRBJ1-4|17|.|.|TRBV28
TGTGCCAGCAGTTTGGAGCAGGGCCCGGTAGCTAATGAAAAACTGTTTTTT
CASSLEQGPVANEKLFF
>TRBJ2-2|18|.|.|TRBV7-3
TGTGCCAGCAGCTATATTATTACCGGGACACCGAACACCGGGGAGCTGTTTTTT
CASSYIITGTPNTGELFF
>TRBJ2-5|18|.|.|TRBV20-1
TGCAGTGCTAGTGGGCATAACCTAGTGGGTGTTAACCAAGAGACCCAGTACTTC
CSASGHNLVGVNQETQYF
>TRBJ2-3|13|.|.|TRBV6-5
TGTGCCAGCAGTTACGGAACCTACGATACGCAGTATTTT
CASSYGTYDTQYF
>TRBJ1-1|12|.|once|TRBV12-3/TRBV12-4
TGTGCCAGCAGTTTAGGCCGGACAGAAGCTTTCTTT
CASSLGRTEAFF
>TRBJ2-6|16|.|.|TRBV5-1
TGCGCCAGCACCCATCCAGGGGCCGCAGGGGCCAACGTCCTGACTTTC
CASTHPGAAGANVLTF
>TRBJ2-2|16|TRBD1|.|TRBV7-7
TGTGCTAGCAGCGCTTCCGGGACAGCGAACACCGGGGAGCTGTTTTTT
CASSASGTANTGELFF
>TRBJ1-5|15|.|.|TRBV18
TGTGCCAGCTCACCACGGACGGGAAGCAATCAGCCCCAGCATTTT
CASSPRTGSNQPQHF
>TRBJ2-7|13|.|few|TRBV4-1
TGCGCCAGCAGCCCACAGGCGAGCTACGAGCAGTACTTC
CASSPQASYEQYF
>TRBJ2-2|14|.|.|TRBV2
TGTGCCAGCAGTGAAGGGTTAGACACCGGGGAGCTGTTTTTT
CASSEGLDTGELFF
>TRBJ2-3|17|TRBD2|.|TRBV9
TGTGCCAGCAGCGGGGGTGAGGCGGGAGGGCCGACAGATACGCAGTATTTT
CASSGGEAGGPTDTQYF
>TRBJ1-6|15|.|.|TRBV27
TGTGCCAGCAGTTCAACGCCGGGCGTCAATTCACCCCTCCACTTT
CASSSTPGVNSPLHF
>TRBJ2-1|15|TRBD1|.|TRBV24-1
TGTGCCACCAGTCATAACAGGGGCTCCTACAATGAGCAGTTCTTC
CATSHNRGSYNEQFF
>TRBJ2-7|12|.|.|TRBV2
TGTGCCAGCAGTGAAACATGGGAGAAGCAGTACTTC
CASSETWEKQYF
>TRBJ2-7|11|.|.|TRBV5-4
TGTGCCAGCAGCTCGAACTACGAGCAGTACTTC
CASSSNYEQYF
>TRBJ2-7|15|.|once|TRBV6-6
TGTGCCAGCAGTTACACCGGGACTGGACCCTACGAGCAGTACTTC
CASSYTGTGPYEQYF
>TRBJ1-5|17|TRBD1|.|TRBV2
TGTGCCAGCAGTGTTACTCCGGGACAGGGGAACAATCAGCCCCAGCATTTT
CASSVTPGQGNNQPQHF
>TRBJ2-2|17|.|once|TRBV18
TGTGCCAGCTCACCTCGCGCGGACCACTCAGCCACCGGGGAGCTGTTTTTT
CASSPRADHSATGELFF
>TRBJ2-1|17|TRBD2|once|TRBV5-1
TGCGCCAGCAGCTCAAGTGTTCCTAGCGGGAGTAGGGATGAGCAGTTCTTC
CASSSSVPSGSRDEQFF
>TRBJ1-1|17|TRBD1|.|TRBV9
TGTGCCAGCAGCCTCGAGGGGCTGACAGGGCTGAACACTGAAGCTTTCTTT
CASSLEGLTGLNTEAFF
>TRBJ1-6|19|TRBD1|.|TRBV18
TGTGCCAGCTCACCCCGGGACAGGACCTTTGGATTTTCGGATTCACCCCTCCACTTT
CASSPRDRTFGFSDSPLHF
>TRBJ1-2|13|.|.|TRBV28
TGTGCCAGCAGTCCAGAGACGTTCTATGGCTACACCTTC
CASSPETFYGYTF
>TRBJ2-1|14|.|.|TRBV5-4
TGTGCCAGCAGCTTGGAGGGTCAGGGTAGGGAGCAGTTCTTC
CASSLEGQGREQFF
>TRBJ1-2|15|.|.|TRBV7-9
TGTGCCAGCAGCTTAGTGGGGTCGGAAATCTATGGCTACACCTTC
CASSLVGSEIYGYTF
>TRBJ1-1|13|.|.|TRBV10-1
TGCGCCAGCAGTGAACAGCTGAACACTGAAGCTTTCTTT
CASSEQLNTEAFF
>TRBJ2-5|15|TRBD2|.|TRBV7-2
TGTGCCAGCAGCTTAGCCAGCGGGGGGAGAGAGACCCAGTACTTC
CASSLASGGRETQYF
>TRBJ2-1|15|.|.|TRBV10-3
TGTGCCATCAGTGAGTCCGCCGGCCGGAGCAATGAGCAGTTCTTC
CAISESAGRSNEQFF
>TRBJ2-7|14|TRBD2|once|TRBV19
TGTGCCAGTAGTCTAGCGGGAGGCCTCTACGAGCAGTACTTC
CASSLAGGLYEQYF
>TRBJ1-1|12|.|.|TRBV20-1
TGCAGTGCTAGTCTGGGGGATACTGAAGCTTTCTTT
CSASLGDTEAFF
>TRBJ1-2|13|.|.|TRBV6-5
TGTGCCAGCAGCTCCGTGCGGGCGGATGGCTACACCTTC
CASSSVRADGYTF
>TRBJ2-7|14|TRBD1|.|TRBV6-5
TGTGCCAGCAAGCTAACAGGGGTAGGCTACGAGCAGTACTTC
CASKLTGVGYEQYF
>TRBJ2-1|15|TRBD2|once|TRBV5-1
TGCGCCAGCAGCTTATCAGCGGGGGGGCAGAATGAGCAGTTCTTC
CASSLSAGGQNEQFF
>TRBJ2-7|13|.|.|TRBV6-5
TGTGCCAGCAGTTACACTGGCTACTACGAGCAGTACTTC
CASSYTGYYEQYF
>TRBJ1-5|15|.|.|TRBV6-5
.
CASILGQGSNQPQHF
>TRBJ1-1|13|TRBD1|.|TRBV6-5
TGTGCCAGCAGCCGTACAGGGGTGACTGAAGCTTTCTTT
CASSRTGVTEAFF
>TRBJ1-3|18|.|.|TRBV19
TGTGCCAGTAGCCAACCCTTTGCACGGTGGAGCTCTGGAAACACCATATATTTT
CASSQPFARWSSGNTIYF
>TRBJ1-2|13|.|.|TRBV12-3/TRBV12-4
TGTGCCAGCAGTTTCGGCAGGGTGGGTGGCTACACCTTC
CASSFGRVGGYTF
>TRBJ2-7|15|TRBD2|once|TRBV27
TGTGCCAGCAGTTCCCGGGGAGGGTGGGGCCACGAGCAGTACTTC
CASSSRGGWGHEQYF
>TRBJ2-5|18|.|.|TRBV19
TGTGCCAGTAGTATACGGCGGGGTTTGCTTAGTCGACAAGAGACCCAGTACTTC
CASSIRRGLLSRQETQYF
>TRBJ1-1|13|.|.|TRBV7-9
TGTGCCAGCAGACAGGGTCGGGACACTGAAGCTTTCTTT
CASRQGRDTEAFF